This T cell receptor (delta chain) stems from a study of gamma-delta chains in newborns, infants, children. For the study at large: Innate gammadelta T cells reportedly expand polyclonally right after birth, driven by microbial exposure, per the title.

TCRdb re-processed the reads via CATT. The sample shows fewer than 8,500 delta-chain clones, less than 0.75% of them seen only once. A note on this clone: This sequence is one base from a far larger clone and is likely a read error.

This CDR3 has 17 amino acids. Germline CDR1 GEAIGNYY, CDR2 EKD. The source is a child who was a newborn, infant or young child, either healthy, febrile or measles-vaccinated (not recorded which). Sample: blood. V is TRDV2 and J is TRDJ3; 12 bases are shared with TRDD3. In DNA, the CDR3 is TGTGCCTGTGACAGTACTGGGGGATACTGGGACACCCGACAGATTTTTTTC. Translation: CACDSTGGYWDTRQIFF.